This TCR beta chain stems from a study of type 1 regulatory T cells. Study-wide background: T-allo10 is a Tr1-enriched, alloantigen-specific CD4 T cell product made in vitro.

Germline lookup yields CDR1 SGHRS and CDR2 YFSETQ. V shed 5 bases and J shed 12 bases, with 11 bases lying between them. This CDR3 comprises 11 residues. TCRdb processed the reads anew with MiXCR; each CDR3 protein has one entry. The sample has about 24,000 distinct CDR3 sequences, 72% seen once. T-allo10 cells from the graft donor were described as anergic, host-alloantigen-specific, and alloantigen-specific suppressors. Remarks on this clonotype: The antigen remains unidentified.

The specimen sequenced was cultured T cells, either the whole culture or a sorted T cell fraction (not recorded which). Indicated subset: Tr1-enriched cell product generated in vitro against host alloantigens. The gene calls are TRBV5-1 and TRBJ1-4; D gene uncertain. The sequence was obtained from a human donor in good health. The CDR3 loop reads CASRSSGELFF. DNA of the CDR3: TGCGCCAGCAGGTCGTCCGGAGAACTGTTTTTT.